These 30 T cell receptor beta chains share one sample of origin, sequenced in a study of glioma-infiltrating T cells after dendritic cell vaccination. TCRdb's copy holds only in-frame clones and misses some; the assay was immunoSEQ multiplex PCR. The sample has around 96,000 clones, 79% seen once. The sample consisted of blood, taken before dendritic cell vaccination. These receptor sequences come from a human donor with glioblastoma.

The chain recombines TRBV10-2 with TRBJ1-1; D is ambiguous. The V end lost 4 bases, the J end lost 6 bases, and 15 bases lay between the germline ends. Germline assignment: CDR1 WSHSY and CDR2 SAAADI. The CDR3 runs 14 residues. CDR3 sequence (DNA): TGCGCCAGCAGTGGCGAGCCAGACACCGCTGAAGCTTTCTTT. It is translated as CASSGEPDTAEAFF.

The chain joins TRBV10-3 to TRBJ2-5; the match to TRBD1 covers 7 bases. The V gene's germline CDR1 is ENHRY and CDR2 SYGVKD. V shed 0 bases, J shed 7 bases, and the junction held 8 bases outside the gene matches. The CDR3 extends over 15 amino acids. DNA of the CDR3: TGTGCCATCAGTGAGTCGGGACAGCCTATCGCGACCCAGTACTTC. Translated: CAISESGQPIATQYF.

This clone has just a few counts. The V call is TRBV7-3, the J call TRBJ2-3; no clear D. CDR1 and CDR2 from the germline V gene are SGHTA and FQGTGA. The ends were cut back, 2 bases at V and 2 bases at J, with 11 bases in the middle. The CDR3 spans 15 residues. Written as DNA, the CDR3 is TGTGCCAGCAGCTTACATGATACTACCACAGATACGCAGTATTTT. It specifies CASSLHDTTTDTQYF.

V is TRBV9 and J is TRBJ2-7, with 11 bases matching TRBD2. V trimming: 4 bases; J trimming: 0 bases; junction bases outside the gene matches: 6. CDR3 length equals 16 residues. Germline assignment: CDR1 SGDLS and CDR2 YYNGEE. CDR3 in amino acids: CASSPLGLAGSYEQYF. As DNA, the CDR3 is TGTGCCAGCAGCCCCCTCGGACTAGCGGGCTCCTACGAGCAGTACTTC.

The rearrangement joins TRBV5-1 to TRBJ2-5; TRBD1 matches 7 bases. The V and J ends lost 0 bases and 1 base, in that order; junction bases with no gene match: 3. The CDR3 has 15 amino acids. Germline CDR1 SGHRS, CDR2 YFSETQ. CDR3: CASSLAPGGQETQYF. CDR3 nucleotide sequence: TGCGCCAGCAGCTTGGCTCCAGGGGGCCAAGAGACCCAGTACTTC.

The V call is TRBV5-1, the J call TRBJ2-7, with 9 bases lining up with TRBD2. The CDR3 length is 15 residues. The germline gives CDR1 SGHRS, CDR2 YFSETQ. Trimming cost V 0 bases and J 3 bases; bases outside gene matches: 4. The CDR3 protein is CASSLGSGGYYEQYF. CDR3 sequence (DNA): TGCGCCAGCAGCTTGGGGAGCGGGGGGTACTACGAGCAGTACTTC.

The rearrangement uses TRBV6-4 and TRBJ1-5; D may be TRBD1 (5 bases). V lost 3 bases and J 6 bases, leaving 9 bases between the germline ends. Germline assignment: CDR1 MRHNA and CDR2 SNTAGT. The CDR3 consists of 13 residues. The CDR3, as DNA: TGTGCCAGCAGTGAGGGGAGGGGTCAGCCCCAGCATTTT. It encodes CASSEGRGQPQHF.

The V call is TRBV7-9, the J call TRBJ2-1; the D is unclear. Germline CDR1 is SEHNR and CDR2 is FQNEAQ (reference sequence). The CDR3 contains 11 residues. Between the trimmed V and J ends, which lost 5 bases and 7 bases, there was a span of 6 bases. The CDR3 reads CASSEPNEQFF. CDR3 bases: TGTGCCAGCAGCGAGCCTAATGAGCAGTTCTTC.

J is TRBJ2-5 and V is TRBV6-1; no reliable D call. This CDR3 is built from 15 residues. Per the germline V gene, CDR1 is MNHNS and CDR2 is SASEGT. The ends were cut back, 5 bases at V and 2 bases at J, with 15 bases in the middle. As DNA, the CDR3 is TGTGCCAGCAGTTCCCGAGGTGGATGGCAAGAGACCCAGTACTTC. This encodes CASSSRGGWQETQYF.

Many counts were recorded for this clone. The chain recombines TRBV2 with TRBJ1-2; 9 nucleotides agree with TRBD1. Germline values: CDR1 SNHLY, CDR2 FYNNEI. The CDR3 consists of 14 residues. Losses at the gene ends were 3 bases for V and 8 bases for J; bases not matched to a gene: 7. The CDR3 reads CASSERGQGRGYTF. The CDR3 nucleotides are TGTGCCAGCAGTGAGAGGGGACAGGGTCGGGGCTACACCTTC.

In this sample, this clone turned up many times. The chain's CDR3 is CASSLGVGSNQPQHF. In DNA, the CDR3 is TGTGCCAGCTCACTCGGGGTTGGTAGCAATCAGCCCCAGCATTTT. This chain links TRBV18 with TRBJ1-5; no clear D. The V and J ends lost 4 bases and 0 bases respectively, with 10 bases between them. CDR3 size: 15 residues. The germline V gene has CDR1 KGHSH and CDR2 LQKENI.

The J gene is TRBJ1-3, the V gene TRBV5-1; D call uncertain. The CDR3 is 15 residues long. V lost 5 bases to trimming and J lost 2 bases, with 14 bases between them. Germline V gene lookup returns CDR1 SGHRS and CDR2 YFSETQ. CDR3 bases: TGCGCCAGCAGTCGACGGGGAACGACTGGAAACACCATATATTTT. Its translation is CASSRRGTTGNTIYF.

This sequence joins TRBV6-5 and TRBJ2-2; 9 bases fit TRBD1. Germline loops: CDR1 MNHEY, CDR2 SVGAGI. After removal of 5 bases from V and 3 bases from J, the junction contained 4 bases not matched to a gene. The CDR3 sequence is 15 residues long. The CDR3 nucleotides read TGTGCCAGCAGTCGGGGACAGGGACACACCGGGGAGCTGTTTTTT. Protein product: CASSRGQGHTGELFF.

The chain carries TRBV19 and TRBJ2-1; 8 nucleotides agree with TRBD2. Germline V gene data show CDR1 as LNHDA and CDR2 as SQIVND (reference sequence). Losses at the gene ends were 3 bases for V and 3 bases for J; bases not matched to a gene: 4. The CDR3 loop spans 15 amino acids. CDR3 coding DNA: TGTGCCAGTAGTATGGGCGGGGGGCGCTACAATGAGCAGTTCTTC. Its translation: CASSMGGGRYNEQFF.

The V call is TRBV19, the J call TRBJ1-5; 9 bases map to TRBD1. Trimming at V came to 9 bases and at J to 1 base, leaving 4 bases not matched to a gene. From germline, CDR1 is LNHDA and CDR2 SQIVND (reference sequence). The CDR3 has 14 amino acids. The CDR3 nucleotides read TGTGCCAGCTCGACAGGGGGAAGCAATCAGCCCCAGCATTTT. Translating it yields CASSTGGSNQPQHF.

CDR3 sequence: CASSSRFRVVDYTF. The CDR3 bases are TGCGCCAGCAGCTCCCGCTTCCGGGTAGTCGACTACACCTTC. The chain couples TRBV5-1 to TRBJ1-2; D gene unclear. Between the trimmed V and J ends, which lost 3 bases and 10 bases, there was a span of 19 bases. Germline CDR1 is SGHRS and CDR2 is YFSETQ. This CDR3 comprises 14 residues.

This chain uses TRBV7-3 with TRBJ2-1; perhaps TRBD2 as D (5 bases). Trimming pared 2 bases from V and 5 bases from J, leaving 13 bases between. Per germline, CDR1 SGHTA and CDR2 FQGTGA. This CDR3 contains 15 residues. The CDR3 is CASSLEGLGNNEQFF. In DNA, the CDR3 is TGTGCCAGCAGCTTAGAGGGCTTGGGGAACAATGAGCAGTTCTTC.

The genes are TRBV5-8 and TRBJ2-7; TRBD2 matches at 13 bases. Germline values: CDR1 SGHTS, CDR2 YDEGEE. The CDR3 sequence is 16 residues long. Trimming removed 3 bases from V and 4 bases from J; junction bases left unmatched: 7. CDR3 DNA: TGTGCCAGCAGCTACGAGGGACTAGCGGGGAATTACGAGCAGTACTTC. It is translated as CASSYEGLAGNYEQYF.

In its sample, this clone was seen a few times. The chain has TRBV4-2 and TRBJ2-7, with D possibly being TRBD1 (6 bases). This CDR3 contains 17 residues. CDR1 and CDR2 from the germline V gene are LGHNA and YNFKEQ. The ends were cut back, 0 bases at V and 2 bases at J, with 17 bases in the middle. This CDR3 reads CASSQDLWQGTTYEQYF. CDR3 DNA sequence: TGTGCCAGCAGCCAAGATCTATGGCAGGGGACAACCTACGAGCAGTACTTC.

V gene TRBV11-2 combines with J gene TRBJ1-2; 8 nucleotides agree with TRBD1. There are 14 residues in the CDR3. The V segment lost 1 base and the J segment 7 bases; nucleotides outside the gene matches: 5. Germline V gene lookup returns CDR1 SGHAT and CDR2 FQNNGV. The CDR3 protein is CASSLAPGGGGYTF. The CDR3 coding sequence is TGTGCCAGCAGCTTAGCCCCAGGGGGCGGTGGCTACACCTTC.

The chain links TRBV10-2 to TRBJ1-1; TRBD1 might be the D (5 bases). Trimming removed 1 base at V and 5 bases at J, with 11 bases between. This CDR3 spans 14 amino acids. Germline-derived CDR1 and CDR2 are WSHSY and SAAADI. CDR3 nucleotide sequence: TGCGCCAGCAGTGAGTGGGGGGAGCGAACTGAAGCTTTCTTT. As protein: CASSEWGERTEAFF.

This clone has only one observation. The chain employs TRBV2 and TRBJ1-2, with TRBD1 matching over 7 bases. The CDR3 covers 15 residues. Losses at the gene ends were 10 bases for V and 1 base for J; bases not matched to a gene: 12. In germline, CDR1 is SNHLY, CDR2 FYNNEI. The CDR3 sequence is CAIPDGDRRNYGYTF. The CDR3 DNA sequence: TGTGCCATCCCAGACGGGGACAGACGTAACTATGGCTACACCTTC.

The gene calls are TRBV5-6 and TRBJ1-1; TRBD1 aligns across 8 bases. This CDR3 has 14 amino acids. V was clipped by 6 bases and J by 6 bases; unmatched bases: 10. Germline V gives CDR1 SGHDT, CDR2 YYEEEE. The CDR3 spells CASIQTGDPSEAFF. CDR3 coding DNA: TGTGCCAGCATCCAGACAGGGGACCCCTCTGAAGCTTTCTTT. The variable domain in full, with the rest retrieved from reference TRBV5-6 and TRBJ1-1, is DAGVTQSPTHLIKTRGQQVTLRCSPKSGHDTVSWYQQALGQGPQFIFQYYEEEERQRGNFPDRFSGHQFPNYSSELNVNALLLGDSALYLCASIQTGDPSEAFFGQGTRLTVV.

CDR3 nucleotides: TGTGCCAGCTCACCTCCCCGGGAAACACTAGCCAAAAACATTCAGTACTTC. Translated, it gives CASSPPRETLAKNIQYF. This chain links TRBV18 with TRBJ2-4; maybe TRBD2 (5 bases). The V end lost 3 bases, the J end lost 0 bases, and 15 bases lay between the germline ends. CDR3 length equals 17 residues. The germline V gene encodes CDR1 KGHSH and CDR2 LQKENI.

The rearrangement joins TRBV29-1 to TRBJ1-1; 7 positions agree with TRBD1. V lost 6 bases to trimming and J lost 0 bases; unmatched junction nucleotides: 10. This CDR3 is 15 amino acids long. Germline V gives CDR1 SQVTM, CDR2 ANQGSEA. The chain's CDR3 is CSVRTGANMNTEAFF. Here the CDR3 DNA reads TGCAGCGTACGTACAGGGGCCAACATGAACACTGAAGCTTTCTTT.

This chain links TRBV19 with TRBJ1-1, with 8 bases matching TRBD1. Germline V gene data show CDR1 as LNHDA and CDR2 as SQIVND (reference sequence). The J segment lost 4 bases and the V segment lost 2 bases, leaving 3 bases of the junction unmatched. The CDR3 spans 14 residues. CDR3 bases: TGTGCCAGTAGTATACAGGGGGCATTCACTGAAGCTTTCTTT. Translation: CASSIQGAFTEAFF.

The chain has TRBV5-1 and TRBJ2-1; TRBD2 matches 7 bases. This CDR3 has 16 residues. Germline V gene lookup returns CDR1 SGHRS and CDR2 YFSETQ. J was trimmed by 1 base and V by 0 bases; bases with no gene match: 4. The CDR3 nucleotides are TGCGCCAGCAGCTTGGCGCTAGCGGCATCCTACAATGAGCAGTTCTTC. As protein: CASSLALAASYNEQFF.

This chain connects TRBV9 to TRBJ2-3; the match to TRBD2 covers 15 bases. Unmatched junction bases numbered 7, after V lost 3 bases and J lost 8 bases. Germline CDR1 SGDLS, CDR2 YYNGEE. CDR3 length: 16 amino acids. This chain's CDR3 is CASSEGTSGGFVTQYF. CDR3 nucleotide sequence: TGTGCCAGCAGCGAGGGGACTAGCGGGGGGTTCGTTACGCAGTATTTT.

V usage is TRBV11-2 and J usage is TRBJ2-3; the D gene is possibly TRBD1 (5 bases). Germline V gives CDR1 SGHAT, CDR2 FQNNGV. V lost 1 base and J lost 8, with 10 bases in between. This CDR3 spans 13 amino acids. In nucleotides, the CDR3 is TGTGCCAGCAGCTTAGGACAGTCGGCTACGCAGTATTTT. It codes for CASSLGQSATQYF. The entire variable domain, with the rest obtained from reference TRBV11-2 and TRBJ2-3, is as follows: EAGVAQSPRYKIIEKRQSVAFWCNPISGHATLYWYQQILGQGPKLLIQFQNNGVVDDSQLPKDRFSAERLKGVDSTLKIQPAKLEDSAVYLCASSLGQSATQYFGPGTRLTVL.

The genes are TRBV30 and TRBJ2-3, with a possible D match to TRBD1 (6 bases). This CDR3 spans 13 amino acids. The germline gives CDR1 GTSNPN, CDR2 SVGIG (reference sequence). Deletions cut 4 bases from V and 3 bases from J, with 11 bases between. CDR3: CAWTQQGTDTQYF. CDR3 DNA sequence: TGTGCCTGGACGCAGCAGGGGACAGATACGCAGTATTTT.